This T cell receptor beta chain appears in the sequencing data of a study of blood T cell repertoires in COVID-19 (dated by TCRdb to 2019 to 2021). About the investigation overall: Samples from collaborators originated in the United States, Italy and Spain and spanned both the acute and convalescent phases of COVID-19. Where available, HLA class I and class II types were obtained from metadata supplied by the sample provider rather than from assay-based typing. The dataset comprised deeply sampled blood TCRbeta repertoires from subjects exposed to, actively infected with, or recovered from COVID-19. The samples were drawn from two sources: the first 160 participants of the ongoing ImmuneRACE study, and fewer than 1,500 subjects contributed by 6 global collaborators. The material from the prospective study consisted of cDNA or gDNA derived from T cells, B-cell-depleted T cells, or PBMCs. Sample metadata almost always included a de-identified subject ID, COVID-19 status, age in years and sex. A freely available public database, intended as a resource for researchers studying the immune response to SARS-CoV-2, is where the repertoires were released.

Points the paper makes about the study in general: The quantity of clinical and demographic metadata differed by source and by participant and was supplied without curation.

TCRbeta CDR3 regions were amplified from genomic DNA by means of the immunoSEQ Assay, a bias-controlled multiplex PCR. In the paper's pipeline: The number of nucleated cells in each sample was estimated by amplification of reference gene primers within the assay. To quantify the absolute abundance of each unique TCRbeta CDR3 rearrangement, sequence reads were collapsed and filtered. For each sample, productive Simpson clonality was calculated as the square root of Simpson's diversity index across productive rearrangements. Imported from immuneACCESS, the table was reduced by TCRdb to in-frame sequences with V and J called. These copies leave out some clones; in studies compared against another copy, an unresolved V gene accounts for under half, and the cause of the remainder is not known. D and trimming come from the DNA, and the V and J calls and clone size come from that table. The sample records 100,000 to 150,000 clones, roughly four fifths of which are singletons. Of the sample, roughly 15% falls within the top ten clones.

Taken from the germline V gene, the CDR1 and CDR2 loops are SGHVS and FNYEAQ. Measured from the cysteine to the phenylalanine, the CDR3 is 15 residues long. Solely the CDR3 DNA is kept, with 45 bases framed from the first base. V loses 1 base, J loses 0 bases, and the germline ends lie 7 bases apart. One collaborating source in Seattle enrolled patients during active infection and followed them longitudinally through the course of disease. Collaborating institutions collected whole blood in K2EDTA tubes following their own protocols. For TCRbeta analysis, collaborators shipped samples as frozen whole blood, isolated PBMCs, or DNA extracted from either of those sample types. There are a few counts of this clone. It has no known antigen specificity. Base-call qualities are not available, and no considerably larger clone is one nucleotide away.

The sequenced sample was peripheral blood. The sequence links TRBV7-6 to TRBJ2-1, with no confidently assigned D gene. This clonotype was obtained from a man aged 25 to 40 with COVID-19, enrolled during active disease. The nucleotide sequence reads as follows: TGTGCCAGCAGCTTAGGAGACATCTCCTACAATGAGCAGTTCTTC. This is translated as CASSLGDISYNEQFF.